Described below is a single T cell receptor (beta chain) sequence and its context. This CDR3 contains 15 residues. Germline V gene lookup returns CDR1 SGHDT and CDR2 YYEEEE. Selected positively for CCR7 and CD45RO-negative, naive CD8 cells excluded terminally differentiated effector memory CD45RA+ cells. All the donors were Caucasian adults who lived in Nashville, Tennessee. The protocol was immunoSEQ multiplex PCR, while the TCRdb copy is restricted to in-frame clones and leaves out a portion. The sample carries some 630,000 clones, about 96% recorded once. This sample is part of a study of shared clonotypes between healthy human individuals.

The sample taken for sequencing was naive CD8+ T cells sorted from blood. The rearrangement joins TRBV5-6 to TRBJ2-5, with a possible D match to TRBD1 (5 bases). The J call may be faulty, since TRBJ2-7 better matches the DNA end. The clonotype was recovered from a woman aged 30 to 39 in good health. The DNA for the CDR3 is TGTGCCAGCTCCTTACGAATCGGACAAACCTACGAGCAGTACTTC. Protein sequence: CASSLRIGQTYEQYF.